A selection of T cell receptor beta chains follows, all from one sample in a study of shared clonotypes between healthy human individuals. Profiled with immunoSEQ multiplex PCR; TCRdb holds only in-frame clones, not every one. The table records more than 1.2 million clones, 98% of them present only once. The sequencing input was naive CD4+ T cells sorted from blood. Receptor source: a man aged 25 to 45 in good health. Each CDR3 is given with its conserved first and last residue. The D gene is left open where the match is weak. Not every row has a clone size; where given, it reads once, few, many or a size class.

clone size	V gene	J gene	D gene	CDR3 protein	CDR3 DNA
-	TRBV5-1	TRBJ2-5	-	CASSLSGQETQYF	TGCGCCAGCAGCTTGTCGGGCCAAGAGACCCAGTACTTC
-	TRBV14	TRBJ1-2	TRBD1	CASSQIGTAPRGYTF	TGTGCCAGCAGCCAAATCGGGACAGCCCCTCGTGGCTACACCTTC
-	TRBV2	TRBJ2-1	TRBD1	CASNPGGSYNEQFF	TGTGCCAGCAACCCAGGGGGCTCCTACAATGAGCAGTTCTTC
-	TRBV5-1	TRBJ2-1	TRBD1	CASSQDRPLEQFF	TGCGCCAGCAGCCAGGACAGGCCACTTGAGCAGTTCTTC
-	TRBV5-6	TRBJ1-5	-	CASSAGRRNQPQHF	TGTGCCAGCAGCGCAGGTCGCAGAAATCAGCCCCAGCATTTT
-	TRBV18	TRBJ2-2	TRBD2	CASSGAGAGELFF	TGTGCCAGCTCTGGAGCGGGGGCCGGGGAGCTGTTTTTT
-	TRBV6-5	TRBJ2-7	-	CASIGDSYEQYF	TGTGCCAGCATCGGGGACTCCTACGAGCAGTACTTC
-	TRBV5-1	TRBJ2-1	TRBD2	CASSFQGLAGPAAYNEQFF	TGCGCCAGCAGCTTCCAAGGACTAGCGGGCCCGGCGGCCTACAATGAGCAGTTCTTC
-	TRBV30	TRBJ1-4	-	CAWSPSFAEKLFF	TGTGCCTGGAGTCCCAGCTTTGCCGAAAAACTGTTTTTT
-	TRBV7-2	TRBJ1-5	-	CASSFSAPGNQPQHF	TGTGCCAGCAGCTTCTCGGCTCCTGGCAATCAGCCCCAGCATTTT
-	TRBV20-1	TRBJ1-1	-	CSAMNTEAFF	TGCAGTGCCATGAACACTGAAGCTTTCTTT
-	TRBV28	TRBJ1-2	TRBD1	CASNSGGNGYTF	TGTGCCAGCAATTCAGGGGGCAATGGCTACACCTTC
-	TRBV29-1	TRBJ2-3	-	CSLSVTDTQYF	TGCAGCTTGAGCGTTACAGATACGCAGTATTTT
-	TRBV7-2	TRBJ2-1	-	CASSSWEAVSYNEQFF	TGTGCCAGCAGCTCCTGGGAGGCAGTCTCCTACAATGAGCAGTTCTTC
-	TRBV10-1	TRBJ2-5	-	CASSELAQETQYF	TGCGCCAGCAGCGAATTAGCCCAAGAGACCCAGTACTTC
-	TRBV27	TRBJ2-7	TRBD1	CASRPGTGAIEQYF	TGTGCCAGCAGACCCGGGACAGGGGCGATCGAGCAGTACTTC
-	TRBV5-4	TRBJ1-5	-	CASSLGPGENQPQHF	TGTGCCAGCAGCCTCGGTCCAGGCGAAAATCAGCCCCAGCATTTT
-	TRBV15	TRBJ2-5	-	CATSSRQSQETQYF	TGTGCCACCAGCAGTCGACAGTCCCAAGAGACCCAGTACTTC
-	TRBV10-3	TRBJ2-1	-	CAISGRGEYEQFF	TGTGCCATCAGTGGAAGGGGGGAGTATGAGCAGTTCTTC
-	TRBV2	TRBJ1-1	-	CASRVASGAFF	TGTGCCAGCAGGGTGGCAAGCGGAGCTTTCTTT
-	TRBV11-3	TRBJ2-1	TRBD2	CASSFSGLAGVEQFF	TGTGCCAGCAGCTTTTCCGGACTAGCGGGAGTTGAGCAGTTCTTC
-	TRBV9	TRBJ2-1	TRBD2	CASSVVASGSSYNEQFF	TGTGCCAGCAGCGTAGTAGCAAGCGGGAGCTCCTACAATGAGCAGTTCTTC
-	TRBV6-1	TRBJ2-5	-	CASTKGWGEETQYF	TGTGCCAGCACCAAAGGATGGGGTGAAGAGACCCAGTACTTC
-	TRBV27	TRBJ2-6	TRBD1	CASSWVQGSGANVLTF	TGTGCCAGCAGTTGGGTACAGGGGTCTGGGGCCAACGTCCTGACTTTC
-	TRBV7-2	TRBJ1-4	-	CASSPFRGPSNEKLFF	TGTGCCAGCAGCCCGTTCAGGGGACCCTCTAATGAAAAACTGTTTTTT
-	TRBV5-4	TRBJ2-1	-	CASRSPGPRSEQFF	TGTGCCAGCAGGTCTCCGGGACCCCGTAGTGAGCAGTTCTTC
-	TRBV11-2	TRBJ2-1	TRBD2	CASSSGLAEYNEQFF	TGTGCCAGCAGCTCTGGACTAGCGGAATACAATGAGCAGTTCTTC
once	TRBV18	TRBJ2-1	TRBD2	CASSATGTSGSSYNEQFF	TGTGCCAGCTCAGCAACCGGGACTAGCGGAAGCTCCTACAATGAGCAGTTCTTC
-	TRBV13	TRBJ1-5	-	CASSLGFDQPQHF	TGTGCCAGCAGCTTAGGCTTCGATCAGCCCCAGCATTTT
-	TRBV5-1	TRBJ2-5	TRBD2	CASRLAGGLETQYF	TGCGCCAGCAGGTTAGCGGGAGGGTTGGAGACCCAGTACTTC
-	TRBV14	TRBJ2-2	TRBD1	CASSQHRGQGANTGELFF	TGTGCCAGCAGCCAACATAGAGGACAGGGGGCGAACACCGGGGAGCTGTTTTTT
-	TRBV5-1	TRBJ2-7	TRBD2	CASSSRTSGSLYEQYF	TGCGCCAGCAGCTCCCGGACTAGCGGGAGTTTGTACGAGCAGTACTTC
-	TRBV7-8	TRBJ1-5	-	CASSVYRLPEPQHF	TGTGCCAGCAGTGTCTACCGACTCCCTGAGCCCCAGCATTTT
-	TRBV5-4	TRBJ2-5	-	CASSTPRGSGETQYF	TGTGCCAGCAGCACCCCCAGAGGGAGCGGCGAGACCCAGTACTTC
-	TRBV14	TRBJ2-7	TRBD2	CASSRLAPGTSGSLTEPPEQYF	TGTGCCAGCAGCCGACTCGCACCCGGGACTAGCGGGAGCCTCACGGAACCTCCCGAGCAGTACTTC
-	TRBV7-2	TRBJ2-7	-	CASSLAGGPSYEQYF	TGTGCCAGCAGCTTAGCGGGCGGGCCCTCCTACGAGCAGTACTTC
-	TRBV9	TRBJ1-2	TRBD1	CASSPRQGETYTF	TGTGCCAGCAGCCCTCGACAGGGAGAAACCTACACCTTC
-	TRBV28	TRBJ2-3	-	CASSLPAGRGKSDTQYF	TGTGCCAGCAGTTTACCCGCGGGGCGTGGGAAATCAGATACGCAGTATTTT
-	TRBV29-1	TRBJ1-1	-	CSVEQGMNTEAFF	TGCAGCGTTGAACAGGGAATGAACACTGAAGCTTTCTTT
-	TRBV12-5	TRBJ2-1	-	CASGLERHNEQFF	TGTGCTAGTGGTTTGGAACGACACAATGAGCAGTTCTTC
once	TRBV27	TRBJ1-2	-	CASRTGVADYGYTF	TGTGCCAGCAGAACGGGGGTGGCAGACTATGGCTACACCTTC
-	TRBV11-2	TRBJ2-1	TRBD2	CASSRDYPYNEQFF	TGTGCCAGCAGCCGGGACTATCCCTACAATGAGCAGTTCTTC
few	TRBV5-1	TRBJ2-3	-	CASSLDYTDTQYF	TGCGCCAGCAGCTTGGACTACACAGATACGCAGTATTTT
-	TRBV7-6	TRBJ2-1	TRBD2	CASSPSGGSYNEQFF	TGTGCCAGCAGCCCTAGCGGGGGTTCCTACAATGAGCAGTTCTTC
-	TRBV2	TRBJ1-5	-	CASGTDSNQPQHF	TGTGCCAGCGGCACAGATAGCAATCAGCCCCAGCATTTT
-	TRBV7-2	TRBJ1-1	-	CASSLRGVGDTEAFF	TGTGCCAGCAGCTTGAGGGGGGTAGGGGACACTGAAGCTTTCTTT
-	TRBV15	TRBJ1-5	-	CATSRGSGSNQPQHF	TGTGCCACCAGCAGAGGGAGCGGGTCCAATCAGCCCCAGCATTTT
-	TRBV6-5	TRBJ2-3	-	CASSSSADTQYF	TGTGCCAGCAGTTCCTCAGCAGATACGCAGTATTTT